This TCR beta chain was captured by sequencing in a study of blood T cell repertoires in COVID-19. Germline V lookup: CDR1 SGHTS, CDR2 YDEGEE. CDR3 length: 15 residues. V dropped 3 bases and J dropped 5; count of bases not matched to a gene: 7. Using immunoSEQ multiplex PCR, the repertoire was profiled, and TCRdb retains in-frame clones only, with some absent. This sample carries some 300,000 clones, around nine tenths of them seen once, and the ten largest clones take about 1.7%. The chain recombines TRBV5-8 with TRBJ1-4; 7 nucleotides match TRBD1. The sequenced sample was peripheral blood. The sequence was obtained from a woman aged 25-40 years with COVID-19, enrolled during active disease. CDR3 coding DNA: TGTGCCAGCAGCTCCAACAGGGGCCTGAATGAAAAACTGTTTTTT. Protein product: CASSSNRGLNEKLFF. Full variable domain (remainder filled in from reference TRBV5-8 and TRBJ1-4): EAGVTQSPTHLIKTRGQQATLRCSPISGHTSVYWYQQALGLGLQFLLWYDEGEERNRGNFPPRFSGRQFPNYSSELNVNALELEDSALYLCASSSNRGLNEKLFFGSGTQLSVL.